These 19 T cell receptor beta chains were all obtained from the same sample, sequenced in a study of cytomegalovirus exposure and HLA in healthy donors. 60 Vbeta and 13 Jbeta primers were used in PCR. Measured with immunoSEQ multiplex PCR; TCRdb has only the in-frame clones, and not every one. The sample has 150,000 to 200,000 clones; about 79% are singletons. Sequenced sample: PBMCs. Receptors originate from a woman aged 45-59 years in good health and CMV-seropositive.

This chain joins TRBV25-1 and TRBJ2-7, with unresolved D. The CDR3 has 11 amino acids. The V end was cut by 6 bases, the J end by 3 bases, with 6 bases between. Germline loops: CDR1 MGHDK, CDR2 SYGVNS. The CDR3 spells CASRYGYEQYF. The CDR3 DNA reads TGTGCCAGCAGGTACGGCTACGAGCAGTACTTC.

CDR3 loop: CASSLGLAGGYEQYF. CDR3 DNA: TGTGCCAGCAGCTTAGGACTAGCGGGAGGCTACGAGCAGTACTTC. The chain carries TRBV11-2 and TRBJ2-7, with 13 positions matching TRBD2. V shed 1 base, J shed 3 bases, and the junction held 0 bases outside the gene matches. CDR1 is SGHAT, CDR2 FQNNGV, per germline. This CDR3 region has 15 residues.

This chain joins TRBV29-1 and TRBJ2-1, with 8 bases lining up with TRBD1. The CDR3 contains 15 residues. V lost 5 bases, J lost 9 bases, and 15 bases stayed unmatched. Germline CDR1 reads SQVTM; CDR2 reads ANQGSEA. The chain's CDR3 is CSVNPGGALEAEQFF. Here the CDR3 DNA reads TGCAGCGTTAATCCAGGGGGCGCGCTTGAAGCTGAGCAGTTCTTC.

The CDR3 DNA is TGTGCCAGCAGCTTAGGGACAGGAGCCACCAACTATGGCTACACCTTC. Its translation: CASSLGTGATNYGYTF. This rearrangement joins TRBV7-9 to TRBJ1-2, with 7 nucleotides matching TRBD1. The V gene's germline CDR1 is SEHNR and CDR2 FQNEAQ (reference sequence). The CDR3 is made up of 16 amino acids. The V and J ends lost 1 base and 2 bases, in that order; junction bases with no gene match: 7. Full variable domain (missing parts from reference TRBV7-9 and TRBJ1-2): DTGVSQNPRHKITKRGQNVTFRCDPISEHNRLYWYRQTLGQGPEFLTYFQNEAQLEKSRLLSDRFSAERPKGSFSTLEIQRTEQGDSAMYLCASSLGTGATNYGYTFGSGTRLTVV.

V usage is TRBV28 and J usage is TRBJ2-7; 9 bases map to TRBD2. The V gene's germline CDR1 is MDHEN and CDR2 SYDVKM. V shed 2 bases and J 7 bases; nucleotides not matched to a gene: 9. The CDR3 totals 15 residues. The CDR3 sequence is CASSLMAGGLEEQYF. CDR3 sequence (DNA): TGTGCCAGCAGTTTAATGGCGGGGGGGCTGGAGGAGCAGTACTTC. The full variable domain, its missing parts supplied by reference TRBV28 and TRBJ2-7, is DVKVTQSSRYLVKRTGEKVFLECVQDMDHENMFWYRQDPGLGLRLIYFSYDVKMKEKGDIPEGYSVSREKKERFSLILESASTNQTSMYLCASSLMAGGLEEQYFGPGTRLTVT.

This sequence joins TRBV18 and TRBJ2-3, with 12 bases fitting TRBD2. Germline V lookup: CDR1 KGHSH, CDR2 LQKENI. The length of the CDR3 is 18 residues. Trimming cost V 0 bases and J 2 bases; bases outside gene matches: 6. The CDR3 loop reads CASSPPVTSGRVTDTQYF. As DNA, the CDR3 is TGTGCCAGCTCACCACCGGTGACTAGCGGGAGAGTCACAGATACGCAGTATTTT.

This chain joins TRBV5-1 and TRBJ2-3, with no clear D. The CDR3 loop spans 14 amino acids. Per the germline V gene, CDR1 is SGHRS and CDR2 is YFSETQ. The V and J ends lost 4 bases and 0 bases respectively, with 9 bases between them. The CDR3 reads CASSGPSSTDTQYF. As DNA, the CDR3 is TGCGCCAGCAGCGGGCCATCTAGCACAGATACGCAGTATTTT.

This sequence joins TRBV4-1 and TRBJ1-2, with unresolved D. The germline V gene encodes CDR1 MGHRA and CDR2 YSYEKL. The CDR3 runs 15 residues. Trimming took 4 bases from V and 5 from J, leaving 17 bases between them. The CDR3 spells CASSRYTPPEYGYTF. CDR3 nucleotide sequence: TGCGCCAGCAGCCGATACACGCCTCCAGAATATGGCTACACCTTC.

The chain couples TRBV2 to TRBJ1-4; TRBD1 aligns across 7 bases. Germline V lookup: CDR1 SNHLY, CDR2 FYNNEI. This CDR3 is built from 16 residues. Unmatched junction bases numbered 6, after V lost 2 bases and J lost 3 bases. CDR3 bases: TGTGCCAGCAGTGAATGGTCGACAGGGCCTAATGAAAAACTGTTTTTT. This encodes CASSEWSTGPNEKLFF.

This chain uses TRBV28 with TRBJ2-4; 9 bases fit TRBD1. The CDR3 contains 16 residues. V trimming: 6 bases; J trimming: 2 bases; junction bases outside the gene matches: 8. Germline assignment: CDR1 MDHEN and CDR2 SYDVKM. CDR3 DNA sequence: TGTGCCAGCAGCCTCGGGACAGGGTTGTCCAAAAACATTCAGTACTTC. Translated: CASSLGTGLSKNIQYF.

CDR3 nucleotides: TGTGCCAGCAGTTACGTGGGGGGGACTGAAGCTTTCTTT. This gives the protein CASSYVGGTEAFF. The chain uses TRBV6-5 and TRBJ1-1, with D possibly TRBD1 on 5 matching bases. Germline CDR1 MNHEY, CDR2 SVGAGI. V gave up 2 bases and J gave up 5 bases, with 9 bases separating them. The CDR3 length is 13 residues.

V gene TRBV2 combines with J gene TRBJ2-2, with 9 nucleotides matching TRBD2. There are 17 residues in the CDR3. The V and J ends lost 7 bases and 0 bases, in that order; junction bases with no gene match: 9. Germline CDR1 reads SNHLY; CDR2 reads FYNNEI. The CDR3 loop is CASTRGGAYANTGELFF. CDR3 bases: TGTGCCAGCACTCGCGGGGGGGCCTACGCGAACACCGGGGAGCTGTTTTTT. The full variable domain, completed using reference TRBV2 and TRBJ2-2, is EPEVTQTPSHQVTQMGQEVILRCVPISNHLYFYWYRQILGQKVEFLVSFYNNEISEKSEIFDDQFSVERPDGSNFTLKIRSTKLEDSAMYFCASTRGGAYANTGELFFGEGSRLTVL.

This clone was recorded only once. V usage is TRBV10-3 and J usage is TRBJ2-7; the D is unclear. This CDR3 is 15 amino acids long. Between the trimmed V and J ends, which lost 0 bases and 4 bases, there was a span of 13 bases. Germline V gene lookup returns CDR1 ENHRY and CDR2 SYGVKD. The DNA of the CDR3 is TGTGCCATCAGTGAGTCTAGTGACTCGAATTACGAGCAGTACTTC. This sequence encodes CAISESSDSNYEQYF.

V and J are TRBV6-5 and TRBJ2-5; D remains ambiguous. V was trimmed by 0 bases and J by 1 base, leaving 9 bases between them. Germline CDR1 MNHEY, CDR2 SVGAGI. The CDR3 covers 15 residues. CDR3: CASSYSNRRQETQYF. Written as DNA, the CDR3 is TGTGCCAGCAGTTACTCGAACAGACGCCAAGAGACCCAGTACTTC.

This rearrangement joins TRBV7-8 to TRBJ2-1; no definite D call. The CDR3 runs 15 residues. The germline V gene has CDR1 SGHVS and CDR2 FQNEAQ. The V end was cut by 2 bases, the J end by 9 bases, with 17 bases between. CDR3 amino acids: CASSLSFASVAEQFF. The CDR3 DNA is TGTGCCAGCAGCTTAAGTTTTGCGAGTGTCGCTGAGCAGTTCTTC.

This chain joins TRBV9 and TRBJ1-5; D is unresolved. Germline lookup yields CDR1 SGDLS and CDR2 YYNGEE. Deletions cut 4 bases from V and 2 bases from J, with 16 bases between. CDR3 size: 16 residues. As DNA, the CDR3 is TGTGCCAGCAGCCCAAGGGCGGGGTTCGGCAATCAGCCCCAGCATTTT. This gives the protein CASSPRAGFGNQPQHF.

The genes are TRBV5-6 and TRBJ1-2; D is ambiguous. Germline assignment: CDR1 SGHDT and CDR2 YYEEEE. This CDR3 has 14 amino acids. V lost 4 bases, J lost 0 bases, and 10 bases lay in between. CDR3 amino acids: CASSPGITNYGYTF. CDR3 sequence (DNA): TGTGCCAGCAGCCCCGGGATAACTAACTATGGCTACACCTTC.

The chain links TRBV6-1 to TRBJ1-4, with D maybe TRBD1 (6 bases). Germline assignment: CDR1 MNHNS and CDR2 SASEGT. The V end was cut by 0 bases, the J end by 1 base, with 9 bases between. This CDR3 has 16 amino acids. CDR3 sequence (DNA): TGTGCCAGCAGTGAAGCGTTAGGGGGAACTAATGAAAAACTGTTTTTT. Its protein product is CASSEALGGTNEKLFF.

In its sample, this clone was seen once. J is TRBJ1-2 and V is TRBV6-6; TRBD1 agrees at 9 bases. Trimming removed 0 bases from V and 4 bases from J; junction bases left unmatched: 6. Germline CDR1 and CDR2: MNHNY and SVGAGI (reference sequence). The CDR3 has 16 amino acids. The CDR3 DNA is TGTGCCAGCAGTTACTCCGGACAGGGGACCCTCTATGGCTACACCTTC. This gives the protein CASSYSGQGTLYGYTF.